One sample yielded the 27 T cell receptor beta chains listed below, sequenced in a study of blood T cell repertoires in COVID-19. Generated by immunoSEQ multiplex PCR, the TCRdb table keeps only in-frame clones and is missing some. This table holds roughly 160,000 clones, 70% to 90% found once. The sequenced sample was peripheral blood. The receptors were sampled from a man between 50 and 59 years old with active or convalescent COVID-19.

As regards this clone: Distinct nucleotide sequences in the sample also encode this CDR3. The rearrangement uses TRBV3-1 (or the pseudogene TRBV3-2) and TRBJ2-7; D remains unclear. Germline V gene sequence: CDR1 LGHDT, CDR2 YNNKEL (reference sequence). V was pared by 4 bases and J by 1 base, with 5 bases between. There are 12 residues in the CDR3. The chain's CDR3 is CASSPSSYEQYF. CDR3 in DNA: TGTGCCAGCAGCCCCTCTTCCTACGAGCAGTACTTC.

The V gene is TRBV2, the J gene TRBJ2-7, with 8 bases lining up with TRBD2. The CDR3 spans 15 residues. Per germline, CDR1 SNHLY and CDR2 FYNNEI. J gave up 6 bases and V 6 bases, and 13 bases lay outside the gene matches. The CDR3 here is CASRITRGLVGEQYF. As DNA, the CDR3 is TGTGCCAGCAGGATTACTCGGGGACTAGTTGGCGAGCAGTACTTC.

This clone appeared a few times. J is TRBJ1-6 and V is TRBV2; D gene uncertain. Germline V lookup: CDR1 SNHLY, CDR2 FYNNEI. This CDR3 has 14 residues. V was cut by 6 bases and J by 10 bases, with 16 bases left in between. This CDR3 reads CASSPALAGSPLHF. The CDR3 nucleotides are TGTGCCAGCAGCCCTGCCCTAGCGGGATCACCCCTCCACTTT.

J is TRBJ2-2 and V is TRBV6-5; TRBD2 agrees at 7 bases. This CDR3 has 14 residues. Germline CDR1 is MNHEY and CDR2 is SVGAGI. V was clipped by 7 bases and J by 5 bases; unmatched bases: 7. CDR3 protein: CASMAGDGTGELFF. Written as DNA, the CDR3 is TGTGCCAGCATGGCGGGAGATGGTACCGGGGAGCTGTTTTTT.

This chain joins TRBV28 and TRBJ2-3; 11 bases map to TRBD2. V trimming: 2 bases; J trimming: 5 bases; junction bases outside the gene matches: 3. Looked up from germline, CDR1 is MDHEN and CDR2 is SYDVKM. CDR3 length: 15 amino acids. CDR3: CASSLVAGGLDTQYF. The CDR3 DNA is TGTGCCAGCAGTTTAGTAGCGGGAGGGTTAGATACGCAGTATTTT.

There are a few counts of this clone. The chain employs TRBV29-1 and TRBJ2-1; 9 bases match TRBD2. Germline CDR1 SQVTM, CDR2 ANQGSEA. The CDR3 totals 13 residues. V gave up 4 bases and J gave up 8 bases; unmatched junction bases: 6. The CDR3 region is CSVVAGGPYEQFF. The CDR3 nucleotides read TGCAGCGTTGTTGCGGGGGGGCCATATGAGCAGTTCTTC.

J is TRBJ2-5 and V is TRBV18; D uncertain. The germline V and J ends were trimmed by 3 bases and 4 bases, with 6 bases remaining between them. The germline V gene encodes CDR1 KGHSH and CDR2 LQKENI. The length of the CDR3 is 12 residues. CDR3 loop: CASSPLAETQYF. In DNA form, the CDR3 reads TGTGCCAGCTCACCCTTAGCAGAGACCCAGTACTTC.

This chain joins TRBV18 and TRBJ1-3; maybe TRBD1 (5 bases). Germline CDR1 and CDR2: KGHSH and LQKENI. Trimming removed 1 base from V and 0 bases from J, with 10 bases in between. This CDR3 comprises 16 residues. The CDR3 coding sequence is TGTGCCAGCTCACCACAAGGACACAACTCTGGAAACACCATATATTTT. Translating gives CASSPQGHNSGNTIYF.

The V gene is TRBV28, the J gene TRBJ1-4; 9 positions match TRBD1. This CDR3 comprises 15 residues. The V and J ends lost 4 bases and 7 bases, in that order; junction bases with no gene match: 7. Germline assignment: CDR1 MDHEN and CDR2 SYDVKM. CDR3: CASSSRDRVGEKLFF. Here the CDR3 DNA reads TGTGCCAGCAGTTCCCGGGACAGGGTGGGTGAAAAACTGTTTTTT. The variable domain in full, with the rest retrieved from reference TRBV28 and TRBJ1-4, is DVKVTQSSRYLVKRTGEKVFLECVQDMDHENMFWYRQDPGLGLRLIYFSYDVKMKEKGDIPEGYSVSREKKERFSLILESASTNQTSMYLCASSSRDRVGEKLFFGSGTQLSVL.

The rearrangement uses TRBV3-1 (or the pseudogene TRBV3-2) and TRBJ1-1, with 10 bases matching TRBD1. The CDR3 totals 15 residues. CDR1 and CDR2 (germline): LGHDT, YNNKEL (reference sequence). The junction had 10 bases not matched to a gene; V was cut back by 4 bases and J by 8 bases. CDR3 protein: CASSPRPTGQGEAFF. Written as DNA, the CDR3 is TGTGCCAGCAGCCCGCGTCCAACGGGACAGGGGGAAGCTTTCTTT.

This chain uses TRBV14 with TRBJ1-3; 7 bases are a match to TRBD1. The germline V gene has CDR1 SGHDN and CDR2 FVKESK. The junction had 13 bases not matched to a gene; V was cut back by 5 bases and J by 3 bases. The CDR3 length is 17 residues. Written as DNA, the CDR3 is TGTGCCAGCAGCTTTGGGACAGCTCAGGGGATTGGAAACACCATATATTTT. Translating gives CASSFGTAQGIGNTIYF.

The J gene is TRBJ1-2, the V gene TRBV15; D is perhaps TRBD1 (6 bases). Germline V gives CDR1 LNHNV, CDR2 YYDKDF (reference sequence). The CDR3 totals 17 residues. Trimming removed 0 bases from V and 3 bases from J, with 17 bases in between. CDR3 coding DNA: TGTGCCACCAGCAGAGATCGGTGGGGGCGCAGGGACTATGGCTACACCTTC. Residues: CATSRDRWGRRDYGYTF.

As to this clone: Other DNA sequences from this sample encode an identical CDR3 as well. The chain has TRBV28 and TRBJ1-5, with TRBD1 as a possible D gene (6 bases). The germline CDR1 and CDR2 sequences are MDHEN and SYDVKM. This CDR3 has 13 amino acids. Trimming pared 6 bases from V and 3 bases from J, leaving 9 bases between. CDR3 residues: CASRQGNNQPQHF. DNA for the CDR3: TGTGCCAGCAGGCAGGGGAACAATCAGCCCCAGCATTTT.

The count of this clone is one. The chain is built from TRBV9 and TRBJ2-1; 16 bases align to TRBD2. Germline V gene lookup returns CDR1 SGDLS and CDR2 YYNGEE. This CDR3 spans 15 amino acids. V shed 3 bases, J shed 9 bases, and the junction held 3 bases outside the gene matches. CDR3 sequence: CASSAGLAGGPEQFF. As DNA, the CDR3 is TGTGCCAGCAGCGCGGGACTAGCGGGGGGGCCTGAGCAGTTCTTC.

The chain links TRBV18 to TRBJ1-6; 9 bases fit TRBD1. The junction had 22 bases not matched to a gene; V was cut back by 5 bases and J by 2 bases. This CDR3 is built from 22 residues. The V gene's germline CDR1 is KGHSH and CDR2 LQKENI. The CDR3, as DNA: TGTGCCAGCTCATCACTCCCCACATCCGGGACAGGGTTGAGGACCTATAATTCACCCCTCCACTTT. Protein: CASSSLPTSGTGLRTYNSPLHF.

This chain connects TRBV19 to TRBJ1-4; TRBD1 agrees at 7 bases. V gave up 0 bases and J gave up 7 bases; unmatched junction bases: 8. This CDR3 has 16 residues. Germline assignment: CDR1 LNHDA and CDR2 SQIVND (reference sequence). The CDR3 here is CASSIDPRQGGEKLFF. DNA of the CDR3: TGTGCCAGTAGTATAGACCCACGACAGGGAGGTGAAAAACTGTTTTTT.

CDR3 DNA: TGCAGCGTAACCGGGACAGGGGGCCAAAAACTGTTTTTT. Its translation is CSVTGTGGQKLFF. The chain uses TRBV29-1 and TRBJ1-4; 12 bases match TRBD1. Germline values: CDR1 SQVTM, CDR2 ANQGSEA. V lost 6 bases and J lost 9; bases outside the gene matches: 5. The CDR3 loop spans 13 amino acids.

The chain uses TRBV6-2 or TRBV6-3 and TRBJ1-2; TRBD1 is a possible D gene (5 bases). V lost 2 bases, J lost 9 bases, and 16 bases lay in between. Germline-derived CDR1 and CDR2 are MNHEY and SVGEGT. The CDR3 totals 14 residues. CDR3 DNA: TGTGCCAGCAGTTACGGGGGACTCGGGGATAGCTACACCTTC. It is translated as CASSYGGLGDSYTF.

The rearrangement links TRBV27 to TRBJ1-1, with unresolved D. The CDR3 is 14 amino acids. Trimming pared 6 bases from V and 1 base from J, leaving 12 bases between. Looked up from germline, CDR1 is MNHEY and CDR2 is SMNVEV (reference sequence). The CDR3 loop is CASRRHEANTEAFF. DNA for the CDR3: TGTGCCAGCAGACGTCATGAGGCGAACACTGAAGCTTTCTTT.

The chain carries TRBV14 and TRBJ1-2; 8 bases map to TRBD1. In germline, CDR1 is SGHDN, CDR2 FVKESK. The J segment lost 8 bases and the V segment lost 4 bases, leaving 9 bases of the junction unmatched. The CDR3 sequence is 14 residues long. The CDR3 DNA follows: TGTGCCAGCAGCCCCAGGGGGCTCTTCGGAGGCTACACCTTC. Residues: CASSPRGLFGGYTF.

The V gene is TRBV13, the J gene TRBJ2-3; no clear D. V lost 1 base and J lost 2, with 7 bases in between. The CDR3 runs to 14 residues. The germline CDR1 and CDR2 sequences are PRHDT and FYEKMQ (reference sequence). The CDR3: CASSLEAFTDTQYF. The CDR3 DNA is TGTGCCAGCAGCTTAGAAGCGTTCACAGATACGCAGTATTTT. Variable domain in full (rest from reference TRBV13 and TRBJ2-3): AAGVIQSPRHLIKEKRETATLKCYPIPRHDTVYWYQQGPGQDPQFLISFYEKMQSDKGSIPDRFSAQQFSDYHSELNMSSLELGDSALYFCASSLEAFTDTQYFGPGTRLTVL.

This clone has more than one count but fewer than ten. The V call is TRBV2, the J call TRBJ2-3, with 7 bases identical to TRBD2. The length of the CDR3 is 10 residues. The V segment lost 6 bases and the J segment 11 bases; nucleotides outside the gene matches: 2. The V gene's germline CDR1 is SNHLY and CDR2 FYNNEI. The DNA of the CDR3 is TGTGCCAGCAGACTAGCGATGCAGTATTTT. Translation: CASRLAMQYF.

This chain connects TRBV4-2 to TRBJ2-1; 10 bases fit TRBD2. CDR3 length: 15 amino acids. Germline trimming cut 0 bases from V and 7 bases from J; bases unmatched to any gene: 3. The germline gives CDR1 LGHNA, CDR2 YNFKEQ. Here the CDR3 DNA reads TGTGCCAGCAGCCAAGATCGGGGACTAGCGAATGAGCAGTTCTTC. The encoded protein is CASSQDRGLANEQFF.

The CDR3 coding sequence is TGCGCCAGCAGCACTCGGACAGGGGTGGCCACTGAAGCTTTCTTT. It codes for CASSTRTGVATEAFF. The chain joins TRBV5-1 to TRBJ1-1; 9 bases are shared with TRBD1. The CDR3 sequence is 15 residues long. Germline CDR1 SGHRS, CDR2 YFSETQ. Germline trimming cut 4 bases from V and 4 bases from J; bases unmatched to any gene: 8. The whole variable domain, remainder taken from reference TRBV5-1 and TRBJ1-1, is KAGVTQTPRYLIKTRGQQVTLSCSPISGHRSVSWYQQTPGQGLQFLFEYFSETQRNKGNFPGRFSGRQFSNSRSEMNVSTLELGDSALYLCASSTRTGVATEAFFGQGTRLTVV.

The V and J genes are TRBV2 and TRBJ1-1, with 9 bases lining up with TRBD1. Germline assignment: CDR1 SNHLY and CDR2 FYNNEI. Trimming cost V 8 bases and J 3 bases; bases outside gene matches: 7. The CDR3 length is 14 residues. The CDR3 coding sequence is TGTGCCAGCGGGACACAGGGGGCTGACACTGAAGCTTTCTTT. Encoded protein: CASGTQGADTEAFF.

V is TRBV28 and J is TRBJ2-1, with D perhaps TRBD2 (6 bases). V was trimmed by 9 bases and J by 8 bases, leaving 20 bases between them. CDR1 is MDHEN, CDR2 SYDVKM, per germline. CDR3 length equals 14 residues. The CDR3 DNA reads TGTGCCAGTCACGGAGGGCTGAAGGTCGATGAGCAGTTCTTC. Translated, it gives CASHGGLKVDEQFF.

This rearrangement joins TRBV2 to TRBJ1-2; no clear D gene. V was clipped by 0 bases and J by 4 bases, with 12 bases between them. The germline CDR1 and CDR2 sequences are SNHLY and FYNNEI. There are 15 residues in the CDR3. For the CDR3, the DNA is TGTGCCAGCAGTGAAGCTCCGGACGGAGGCTATGGCTACACCTTC. Its translation: CASSEAPDGGYGYTF.